The T cell receptor (beta chain) described here comes from a study of T cells in Graves' hyperthyroidism and ophthalmopathy. Authors of the study amplified TCR beta CDR3 regions from RNA transcripts. The study used the HTBI primer set for a first-round RT-PCR of the TCR CDR3. TCRdb fed the multiplex PCR reads into MiXCR, producing one record per CDR3 protein. The sample comprises hundreds of thousands of distinct CDR3 sequences, 20% of which are singletons, and 40% to 50% rests with the top ten. This clonotype was observed at least ten times. Sequenced sample: blood. This receptor was identified in a man aged 40-50 years with Graves' ophthalmopathy.

The DNA of the CDR3 is TGTGCCACCCGAAACCCGACACTAGCGGGAGTAACAGATACGCAGTATTTT. This codes for CATRNPTLAGVTDTQYF. V usage is TRBV6-1 and J usage is TRBJ2-3; 11 bases match TRBD2. The CDR3 has 17 amino acids. Looked up from germline, CDR1 is MNHNS and CDR2 is SASEGT. Germline trimming cut 10 bases from V and 3 bases from J; bases unmatched to any gene: 15.